The T cell receptor beta chain under discussion was sequenced for a study of long-term antiretroviral therapy in people with HIV. Researchers report immunoSEQ v3.0 was run at survey level. Produced via immunoSEQ multiplex PCR; TCRdb's table is partial and in-frame only. The profile shows 25,000 to 30,000 clones, over 90% of them singletons. The CDR3 length is 15 residues. V lost 5 bases and J lost 10; bases outside the gene matches: 10. Germline V gives CDR1 SGHTA, CDR2 FQGTGA. In each sample, roughly 0.95-10 million cryopreserved PBMC were present before DNA extraction. The clonotype comes from a middle-aged woman with HIV. The genes are TRBV7-3 and TRBJ2-1; 11 bases line up with TRBD2. This material consisted of unsorted PBMCs, taken roughly 6.5 years after starting antiretroviral therapy. This CDR3 reads CASSPNIAGGQEQFF. CDR3 coding DNA: TGTGCCAGCAGCCCGAATATAGCGGGGGGGCAAGAGCAGTTCTTC.